The 21 T cell receptor beta chains listed next were all sequenced from one sample in a study of shared clonotypes between healthy human individuals. Assay: immunoSEQ multiplex PCR; the TCRdb copy retains only in-frame clones and omits some. The table shows 2 million to 2.5 million clones, with about 92% occurring only once. Sequenced input: naive CD4+ T cells from PBMCs. Subset defined: CD45RA+ positively selected. The receptors derive from a man aged 18 to 29 in good health. Some clones in this sample may be carry-over from other donors' samples.

The chain employs TRBV18 and TRBJ1-4; possible D gene TRBD1, 6 bases. This CDR3 has 14 residues. Germline V gives CDR1 KGHSH, CDR2 LQKENI. Trimming stripped 8 bases from V and 3 bases from J, with 13 bases between. The CDR3 spells CASTLNRANEKLFF. CDR3 nucleotide sequence: TGTGCCAGCACCCTTAACAGGGCTAATGAAAAACTGTTTTTT.

The V gene is TRBV29-1, the J gene TRBJ2-2; 7 bases agree with TRBD1. V gave up 7 bases and J gave up 5 bases; unmatched junction bases: 13. CDR3 size: 15 residues. Germline V gene sequence: CDR1 SQVTM, CDR2 ANQGSEA. This CDR3 reads CSAYTSTGDTGELFF. Here the CDR3 DNA reads TGCAGCGCCTACACCAGCACAGGGGATACCGGGGAGCTGTTTTTT.

The chain carries TRBV28 and TRBJ1-5, with D possibly matching TRBD1 (6 bases). CDR1 and CDR2 (germline): MDHEN, SYDVKM. The CDR3 runs to 15 residues. Between the trimmed V and J ends, which lost 4 bases and 6 bases, there was a span of 16 bases. The CDR3 DNA reads TGTGCCAGCAGTTCGACAGGATTGGAGAGTCAGCCCCAGCATTTT. This gives the protein CASSSTGLESQPQHF.

The chain has TRBV27 and TRBJ1-3; no reliable D call. Trimming removed 2 bases from V and 3 bases from J, with 14 bases in between. CDR3 length: 16 residues. Germline CDR1 reads MNHEY; CDR2 reads SMNVEV (reference sequence). This chain's CDR3 is CASSLDGAFGGNTIYF. CDR3 nucleotide sequence: TGTGCCAGCAGTTTAGACGGCGCTTTTGGTGGAAACACCATATATTTT.

Comments on this clone: The sample carries other DNA sequences with the same CDR3. This chain uses TRBV19 with TRBJ2-3; D is unclear. Between the trimmed V and J ends, which lost 3 bases and 1 base, there was a span of 8 bases. This CDR3 is 14 amino acids long. Germline V gene lookup returns CDR1 LNHDA and CDR2 SQIVND (reference sequence). CDR3 region: CASSMGLGTDTQYF. In nucleotides, the CDR3 is TGTGCCAGTAGTATGGGGTTGGGCACAGATACGCAGTATTTT. The full variable domain, its missing parts supplied by reference TRBV19 and TRBJ2-3, is DGGITQSPKYLFRKEGQNVTLSCEQNLNHDAMYWYRQDPGQGLRLIYYSQIVNDFQKGDIAEGYSVSREKKESFPLTVTSAQKNPTAFYLCASSMGLGTDTQYFGPGTRLTVL.

This chain joins TRBV2 and TRBJ2-7; D could derive from TRBD1 or TRBD2 (5 bases each). Between the trimmed V and J ends, which lost 8 bases and 2 bases, there was a span of 7 bases. This CDR3 is 11 amino acids long. Germline-derived CDR1 and CDR2 are SNHLY and FYNNEI. CDR3 nucleotides: TGTGCCAGCCTGGGGGCCTACGAGCAGTACTTC. This sequence encodes CASLGAYEQYF.

V is TRBV6-5 and J is TRBJ2-7; weak D call: TRBD1 (5 bases). Looked up from germline, CDR1 is MNHEY and CDR2 is SVGAGI. The ends were cut back, 4 bases at V and 3 bases at J, with 10 bases in the middle. CDR3 length equals 13 residues. CDR3 protein: CASSFRQNYEQYF. The CDR3 DNA follows: TGTGCCAGCAGTTTCCGACAGAACTACGAGCAGTACTTC.

This chain joins TRBV5-5 and TRBJ2-2, with D unresolved. Germline CDR1 reads SGHKS; CDR2 reads YYEKEE (reference sequence). CDR3 length: 15 residues. Trimming took 2 bases from V and 6 from J, leaving 14 bases between them. As DNA, the CDR3 is TGTGCCAGCAGCTTTGGTCTCTTAAGGGCCGGGGAGCTGTTTTTT. Amino acid sequence: CASSFGLLRAGELFF.

The CDR3 protein is CASSGDFYNEQFF. The DNA for the CDR3 is TGCGCCAGCAGCGGGGACTTTTACAATGAGCAGTTCTTC. The gene calls are TRBV5-1 and TRBJ2-1; possible D gene TRBD2, 6 bases. The CDR3 sequence is 13 residues long. Deletions cut 4 bases from V and 4 bases from J, with 9 bases between. The germline V gene encodes CDR1 SGHRS and CDR2 YFSETQ.

The rearrangement links TRBV29-1 to TRBJ2-2; no definite D call. Germline values: CDR1 SQVTM, CDR2 ANQGSEA. V dropped 8 bases and J dropped 1 base, with 8 bases sitting between them. This CDR3 contains 12 residues. DNA for the CDR3: TGCAGCTCGACCTTGAACACCGGGGAGCTGTTTTTT. This gives the protein CSSTLNTGELFF.

The chain has TRBV5-1 and TRBJ2-1; 7 bases match TRBD1. The CDR3 covers 18 residues. The V gene end was trimmed by 4 bases and the J gene end by 6 bases; junction bases not matched to a gene: 19. Germline assignment: CDR1 SGHRS and CDR2 YFSETQ. The CDR3, as DNA: TGCGCCAGCAGCCAGACTCGGGACAGCCTTCGAAGCTTCAATGAGCAGTTCTTC. It is translated as CASSQTRDSLRSFNEQFF.

This chain uses TRBV18 with TRBJ2-1; D might be TRBD1 (5 bases). Germline V CDR1 and CDR2: KGHSH, LQKENI. The CDR3 totals 13 residues. Trimming removed 3 bases from V and 4 bases from J, with 7 bases in between. CDR3 sequence reads: CASSPDIYNEQFF. The CDR3 DNA sequence: TGTGCCAGCTCACCGGACATATACAATGAGCAGTTCTTC.

Details on this clone: The sample contains more than one DNA sequence encoding this CDR3. The chain combines TRBV9 with TRBJ2-3; 7 bases are shared with TRBD1. The junction had 1 base not matched to a gene; V was cut back by 0 bases and J by 6 bases. CDR1 is SGDLS, CDR2 YYNGEE, per germline. The CDR3 is 13 amino acids. Here the CDR3 reads CASSVVTGDTQYF. CDR3 bases: TGTGCCAGCAGCGTAGTGACAGGGGATACGCAGTATTTT.

The chain couples TRBV5-1 to TRBJ1-1; D is undetermined. The CDR3 has 15 residues. The V gene's germline CDR1 is SGHRS and CDR2 YFSETQ. V was clipped by 4 bases and J by 0 bases, with 13 bases between them. The CDR3 bases are TGCGCCAGCAGCCTCACATCCCCCATGAACACTGAAGCTTTCTTT. This translates into CASSLTSPMNTEAFF.

The chain has TRBV28 and TRBJ1-2; 9 nucleotides line up with TRBD1. The CDR3 contains 14 residues. Germline V gives CDR1 MDHEN, CDR2 SYDVKM. V shed 6 bases, J shed 4 bases, and the junction held 6 bases outside the gene matches. The CDR3 region is CASSQGGQGYGYTF. The CDR3 DNA sequence: TGTGCCAGCAGCCAAGGGGGACAGGGCTATGGCTACACCTTC.

This chain joins TRBV28 and TRBJ2-7, with 9 bases fitting TRBD2. The CDR3 contains 16 residues. Losses at the gene ends were 8 bases for V and 2 bases for J; bases not matched to a gene: 13. The germline gives CDR1 MDHEN, CDR2 SYDVKM. In DNA, the CDR3 is TGTGCCAGCTCCCAGGAGATGATAGCGGGGGCCTACGAGCAGTACTTC. This gives the protein CASSQEMIAGAYEQYF.

The chain recombines TRBV2 with TRBJ1-4; D unclear. Trimming removed 8 bases from V and 6 bases from J, with 13 bases in between. CDR1 and CDR2 (germline): SNHLY, FYNNEI. This CDR3 spans 13 amino acids. The CDR3 nucleotides are TGTGCCAGCCGGGAGGGCCTTGATGAAAAACTGTTTTTT. Its protein is CASREGLDEKLFF.

The rearrangement uses TRBV7-9 and TRBJ1-1, with D possibly TRBD1 on 5 matching bases. Trimming took off 0 bases at V and 8 bases at J, with 7 bases between the two ends. Germline V lookup: CDR1 SEHNR, CDR2 FQNEAQ (reference sequence). There are 12 residues in the CDR3. CDR3 coding DNA: TGTGCCAGCAGCTTAGCCGGACAAGAAGCTTTCTTT. It translates to CASSLAGQEAFF. The full variable domain, its missing parts supplied by reference TRBV7-9 and TRBJ1-1, is DTGVSQNPRHKITKRGQNVTFRCDPISEHNRLYWYRQTLGQGPEFLTYFQNEAQLEKSRLLSDRFSAERPKGSFSTLEIQRTEQGDSAMYLCASSLAGQEAFFGQGTRLTVV.

The genes are TRBV9 and TRBJ2-1; no definite D call. This CDR3 spans 13 amino acids. With 0 bases removed from V and 13 bases from J, the gap between germline ends came to 14 bases. The V gene's germline CDR1 is SGDLS and CDR2 YYNGEE. The CDR3 DNA sequence: TGTGCCAGCAGCGTAGCACCAGTCCTCCCCCAGTTCTTC. It is translated as CASSVAPVLPQFF.

This rearrangement joins TRBV30 to TRBJ1-1; D remains unclear. Germline V gene data show CDR1 as GTSNPN and CDR2 as SVGIG (reference sequence). CDR3 size: 10 residues. The ends were cut back, 4 bases at V and 7 bases at J, with 7 bases in the middle. The CDR3 nucleotides are TGTGCCTGGAAGGCAGATGAAGCTTTCTTT. This gives the protein CAWKADEAFF.

The J gene is TRBJ1-6, the V gene TRBV30; possibly TRBD1 for D (5 bases). Deletions cut 2 bases from V and 4 bases from J, with 18 bases between. This CDR3 has 17 residues. CDR1 GTSNPN and CDR2 SVGIG come from the germline V gene (reference sequence). This chain's CDR3 is CAWSTYSGSSYNSPLHF. The CDR3 DNA reads as TGTGCCTGGAGTACCTACTCAGGGTCAAGTTATAATTCACCCCTCCACTTT.